A single sample gave rise to the 28 T cell receptor beta chains below, sequenced in a study of cytomegalovirus exposure and HLA in healthy donors. Primers: 60 Vbeta forward and 13 Jbeta reverse. The data were produced by immunoSEQ multiplex PCR, yet TCRdb's version contains in-frame clones alone and is incomplete. This sample has about 150,000 clones, with 78% found just once. Sequenced sample: PBMCs. These receptor sequences come from a male donor in good health and CMV-seronegative.

The J gene is TRBJ2-5, the V gene TRBV10-3, with 12 bases aligning to TRBD2. From germline, CDR1 is ENHRY and CDR2 SYGVKD. The CDR3 spans 16 residues. The J segment lost 1 base and the V segment lost 5 bases, leaving 5 bases of the junction unmatched. CDR3: CAISLGLAGTQETQYF. The CDR3 DNA reads as TGTGCCATCAGTTTGGGACTAGCGGGTACCCAAGAGACCCAGTACTTC.

V is TRBV9 and J is TRBJ2-5; D possibly corresponds to TRBD2 (5 bases). The assigned J gene may be wrong: the sequence end matches TRBJ2-7 better. Per the germline V gene, CDR1 is SGDLS and CDR2 is YYNGEE. The CDR3 runs 15 residues. CDR3: CASSVEASRSYEQYF. The DNA for the CDR3 is TGTGCCAGCAGCGTAGAGGCTAGCCGCTCCTACGAGCAGTACTTC.

A word on this clone: One end of the junction fails to match germline, which may point to a read error. V and J are TRBV7-7 and TRBJ2-5, with TRBD2 matching over 10 bases. The CDR3 extends over 15 amino acids. Germline assignment: CDR1 SSHAT and CDR2 FNYEAQ (reference sequence). The CDR3: CASSFGAGGGETQYF. The DNA of the CDR3 is TGTGCTAGCAGCTTCGGAGCGGGGGGGGGAGAGACCCAGTACTTC. The whole variable domain, remainder taken from reference TRBV7-7 and TRBJ2-5, is GAGVSQSPRYKVTKRGQDVTLRCDPISSHATLYWYQQALGQGPEFLTYFNYEAQPDKSGLPSDRFSAERPEGSISTLTIQRTEQRDSAMYRCASSFGAGGGETQYFGPGTRLLVL.

This clone was counted a single time. V usage is TRBV28 and J usage is TRBJ2-5; a weak D match, TRBD2 (5 bases). CDR3 size: 13 residues. Germline V gene sequence: CDR1 MDHEN, CDR2 SYDVKM. Trimming took off 1 base at V and 13 bases at J, with 16 bases between the two ends. CDR3 DNA: TGTGCCAGCAGTTTATCGATGAGCGGTTGGATGTACTTC. Translated, it gives CASSLSMSGWMYF.

This chain connects TRBV10-3 to TRBJ1-1, with D possibly matching TRBD1 (5 bases). Germline V gene data show CDR1 as ENHRY and CDR2 as SYGVKD. Trimming removed 6 bases from V and 3 bases from J, with 8 bases in between. The CDR3 totals 12 residues. The CDR3 is CAIRGLDTEAFF. CDR3 nucleotide sequence: TGTGCCATCAGGGGGCTTGACACTGAAGCTTTCTTT.

V gene TRBV7-2 combines with J gene TRBJ1-1, with a possible D match to TRBD1 (5 bases). Germline CDR1 and CDR2: SGHTA and FQGNSA. The CDR3 loop spans 14 amino acids. The V gene lost 0 bases and the J gene lost 7 bases, with 12 bases spanning the gap. For the CDR3, the DNA is TGTGCCAGCAGCTTAGCACTGGGAAGGGGTGAAGCTTTCTTT. Translated, it gives CASSLALGRGEAFF. Full variable domain (remainder filled in from reference TRBV7-2 and TRBJ1-1): GAGVSQSPSNKVTEKGKDVELRCDPISGHTALYWYRQSLGQGLEFLIYFQGNSAPDKSGLPSDRFSAERTGGSVSTLTIQRTQQEDSAVYLCASSLALGRGEAFFGQGTRLTVV.

The genes are TRBV27 and TRBJ2-6, with TRBD1 matching over 7 bases. The CDR3 contains 17 residues. The germline V gene encodes CDR1 MNHEY and CDR2 SMNVEV (reference sequence). The V gene end was trimmed by 2 bases and the J gene end by 0 bases; junction bases not matched to a gene: 4. CDR3 sequence: CASSLDRVLSGANVLTF. The CDR3 DNA sequence: TGTGCCAGCAGTTTAGACAGGGTTCTCTCTGGGGCCAACGTCCTGACTTTC.

As regards this clone: Germline and junction disagree at one end, which may indicate a read error. The chain uses TRBV4-3 and TRBJ1-1; D not certain. The CDR3 is 16 amino acids. Per germline, CDR1 LGHNA and CDR2 YSLEER. The CDR3 nucleotides read TGCGCCAGCAGCCAAGAGAGAGTGGATTTGTGGGCCGAAGCTTCCTTT. The encoded protein is CASSQERVDLWAEASF.

This chain joins TRBV25-1 and TRBJ2-3, with D possibly being TRBD1 (6 bases). This CDR3 is 14 amino acids long. The ends were cut back, 4 bases at V and 6 bases at J, with 14 bases in the middle. In germline, CDR1 is MGHDK, CDR2 SYGVNS. The chain's CDR3 is CASSVAGAMDTQYF. CDR3 nucleotides: TGTGCCAGCAGTGTGGCAGGGGCAATGGATACGCAGTATTTT.

The V call is TRBV4-3, the J call TRBJ1-1, with a tentative D call TRBD1 (5 bases). The germline CDR1 and CDR2 sequences are LGHNA and YSLEER. This CDR3 is built from 14 residues. V lost 5 bases and J 5 bases, leaving 15 bases between the germline ends. CDR3 in DNA: TGCGCCAGCAGCGCGACAGTCTCTGGGACTGAAGCTTTCTTT. Amino acids: CASSATVSGTEAFF.

The count of this clone is one. V gene TRBV19 combines with J gene TRBJ2-7; TRBD1 matches 11 bases. The CDR3 runs to 15 residues. The V gene end was trimmed by 6 bases and the J gene end by 2 bases; junction bases not matched to a gene: 6. The germline CDR1 and CDR2 sequences are LNHDA and SQIVND (reference sequence). The CDR3 spells CASRSGTGGAYEQYF. The CDR3 region has the DNA TGTGCCAGTAGGTCCGGGACAGGGGGGGCCTACGAGCAGTACTTC.

The rearrangement uses TRBV7-8 and TRBJ2-7; TRBD1 matches at 8 bases. CDR3 size: 15 residues. Losses at the gene ends were 4 bases for V and 4 bases for J; bases not matched to a gene: 9. Per germline, CDR1 SGHVS and CDR2 FQNEAQ. This chain's CDR3 is CASSYDRGSPYEQYF. In nucleotides, the CDR3 is TGTGCCAGCAGCTACGACAGGGGATCGCCGTACGAGCAGTACTTC.

The CDR3 loop is CASSLLGQGQGIQYF. The CDR3 bases are TGTGCCAGCAGCTTACTTGGACAGGGTCAGGGCATTCAGTACTTC. The V call is TRBV7-3, the J call TRBJ2-4, with 8 bases that match TRBD1. This CDR3 contains 15 residues. Germline V lookup: CDR1 SGHTA, CDR2 FQGTGA. Trimming cost V 2 bases and J 9 bases; bases outside gene matches: 9.

The genes are TRBV7-3 and TRBJ2-1, with TRBD2 identical over 7 bases. The J segment lost 9 bases and the V segment lost 0 bases, leaving 2 bases of the junction unmatched. Germline V lookup: CDR1 SGHTA, CDR2 FQGTGA. The CDR3 is 13 residues long. Here the CDR3 DNA reads TGTGCCAGCAGCTTAACGGGGGGGACTGAGCAGTTCTTC. Its translation: CASSLTGGTEQFF.

The J gene is TRBJ2-2, the V gene TRBV7-2; 9 bases line up with TRBD2. CDR1 and CDR2 from the germline V gene are SGHTA and FQGNSA. CDR3 length equals 15 residues. The V gene end was trimmed by 5 bases and the J gene end by 3 bases; junction bases not matched to a gene: 4. In nucleotides, the CDR3 is TGTGCCAGCAGCAGGAGCGGGGGGCACACCGGGGAGCTGTTTTTT. Encoded protein: CASSRSGGHTGELFF.

This clone was seen a handful of times. V and J are TRBV6-1 and TRBJ2-7; 9 bases map to TRBD1. Germline CDR1 and CDR2: MNHNS and SASEGT. The V gene end was trimmed by 6 bases and the J gene end by 6 bases; junction bases not matched to a gene: 9. CDR3 size: 14 residues. The CDR3 loop reads CASRLGQGLGEQYF. The DNA for the CDR3 is TGTGCCAGCAGGCTCGGACAGGGGTTAGGCGAGCAGTACTTC.

The rearrangement uses TRBV6-6 and TRBJ1-2; TRBD1 agrees at 9 bases. This CDR3 contains 15 residues. The germline CDR1 and CDR2 sequences are MNHNY and SVGAGI (reference sequence). The J segment lost 7 bases and the V segment lost 6 bases, leaving 12 bases of the junction unmatched. Written as DNA, the CDR3 is TGTGCCAGCAGCCCTGTAGGGGACAGGGTACGTGGCTACACCTTC. Its translation: CASSPVGDRVRGYTF.

This chain links TRBV4-2 with TRBJ2-7; no definite D call. Per germline, CDR1 LGHNA and CDR2 YNFKEQ. V lost 3 bases and J lost 0, with 6 bases in between. The CDR3 extends over 13 amino acids. CDR3 coding DNA: TGTGCCAGCAGCCAGGGCAGCTCCTACGAGCAGTACTTC. It specifies CASSQGSSYEQYF.

The rearrangement links TRBV30 to TRBJ2-7, with 9 nucleotides matching TRBD1. The CDR3 consists of 16 residues. V gave up 3 bases and J gave up 6 bases; unmatched junction bases: 15. Germline CDR1 is GTSNPN and CDR2 is SVGIG (reference sequence). The CDR3 is CAWRATGTGPAGEQYF. The DNA of the CDR3 is TGTGCCTGGAGGGCTACCGGGACAGGGCCGGCCGGCGAGCAGTACTTC.

J is TRBJ1-2 and V is TRBV5-6; D is undetermined. Deletions cut 0 bases from V and 8 bases from J, with 8 bases between. This CDR3 contains 12 residues. Germline V gene lookup returns CDR1 SGHDT and CDR2 YYEEEE. CDR3 sequence reads: CASSLGGHGYTF. CDR3 in DNA: TGTGCCAGCAGCTTGGGAGGGCACGGCTACACCTTC.

This rearrangement joins TRBV9 to TRBJ1-2, with TRBD1 as a possible D gene (6 bases). The germline CDR1 and CDR2 sequences are SGDLS and YYNGEE. This CDR3 is 13 amino acids long. The ends were cut back, 4 bases at V and 4 bases at J, with 11 bases in the middle. CDR3 coding DNA: TGTGCCAGCAGCCCAGGGGCTGCCTATGGCTACACCTTC. This gives the protein CASSPGAAYGYTF.

The CDR3 region is CASSRRDRGYNSPLHF. CDR3 in DNA: TGTGCCAGCAGTCGCCGGGACAGGGGCTATAATTCACCCCTCCACTTT. J is TRBJ1-6 and V is TRBV13, with TRBD1 identical over 10 bases. The length of the CDR3 is 16 residues. Germline values: CDR1 PRHDT, CDR2 FYEKMQ (reference sequence). J was trimmed by 3 bases and V by 6 bases; bases with no gene match: 5.

The chain carries TRBV2 and TRBJ2-5; D is perhaps TRBD2 (6 bases). Judging by the DNA end, TRBJ2-7 fits better; the J call may be wrong. There are 17 residues in the CDR3. Per the germline V gene, CDR1 is SNHLY and CDR2 is FYNNEI. CDR3 region: CASSEGPSGGSSYEQYF. CDR3 in DNA: TGTGCCAGCAGTGAAGGTCCTTCCGGAGGGAGCTCCTACGAGCAGTACTTC.

This rearrangement joins TRBV27 to TRBJ2-1; 11 nucleotides agree with TRBD2. CDR3 length equals 15 residues. With V trimmed by 4 bases and J by 7 bases, 6 bases remained unmatched. Per germline, CDR1 MNHEY and CDR2 SMNVEV (reference sequence). The CDR3 protein is CASSSGLAGGNEQFF. CDR3 in DNA: TGTGCCAGCAGTTCCGGACTAGCGGGCGGGAATGAGCAGTTCTTC.

This chain joins TRBV19 and TRBJ1-2; the D gene is possibly TRBD1 (6 bases). Germline V gives CDR1 LNHDA, CDR2 SQIVND (reference sequence). The CDR3 covers 14 residues. V lost 2 bases to trimming and J lost 9 bases, with 16 bases between them. CDR3 sequence reads: CASSITGRGWRYTF. The CDR3 nucleotides read TGTGCCAGTAGTATAACCGGCAGGGGTTGGCGCTACACCTTC. Full variable domain (missing parts from reference TRBV19 and TRBJ1-2): DGGITQSPKYLFRKEGQNVTLSCEQNLNHDAMYWYRQDPGQGLRLIYYSQIVNDFQKGDIAEGYSVSREKKESFPLTVTSAQKNPTAFYLCASSITGRGWRYTFGSGTRLTVV.

V is TRBV7-6 and J is TRBJ2-7; D is perhaps TRBD2 (5 bases). Trimming pared 0 bases from V and 4 bases from J, leaving 7 bases between. The CDR3 spans 13 residues. The germline V gene has CDR1 SGHVS and CDR2 FNYEAQ. The CDR3 reads CASSLARGYEQYF. CDR3 nucleotides: TGTGCCAGCAGCTTAGCTCGGGGTTACGAGCAGTACTTC.

J is TRBJ1-3 and V is TRBV5-5; D call uncertain. Trimming removed 4 bases from V and 2 bases from J, with 22 bases in between. Per germline, CDR1 SGHKS and CDR2 YYEKEE (reference sequence). There are 18 residues in the CDR3. The CDR3 DNA follows: TGTGCCAGCAGCCCATGGACCCGGGGATGGGCAGCTGGAAACACCATATATTTT. This sequence encodes CASSPWTRGWAAGNTIYF.

V gene TRBV30 combines with J gene TRBJ1-4; D not certain. V gave up 8 bases and J gave up 8 bases, with 9 bases separating them. The CDR3 length is 10 residues. Germline assignment: CDR1 GTSNPN and CDR2 SVGIG (reference sequence). CDR3 nucleotide sequence: TGTGCCGGCCGCCTCGAAAAACTGTTTTTT. This translates into CAGRLEKLFF.